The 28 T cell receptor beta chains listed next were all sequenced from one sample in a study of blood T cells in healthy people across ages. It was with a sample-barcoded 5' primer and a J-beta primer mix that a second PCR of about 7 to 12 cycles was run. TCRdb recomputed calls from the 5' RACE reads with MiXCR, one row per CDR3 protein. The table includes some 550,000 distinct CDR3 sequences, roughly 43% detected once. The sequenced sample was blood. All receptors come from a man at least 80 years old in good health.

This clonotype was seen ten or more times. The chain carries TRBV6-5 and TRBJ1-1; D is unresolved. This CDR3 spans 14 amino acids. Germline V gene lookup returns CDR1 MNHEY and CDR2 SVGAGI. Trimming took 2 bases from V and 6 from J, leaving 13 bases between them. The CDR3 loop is CASSYGQTFPEAFF. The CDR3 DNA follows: TGTGCCAGCAGTTACGGGCAGACCTTTCCTGAAGCTTTCTTT.

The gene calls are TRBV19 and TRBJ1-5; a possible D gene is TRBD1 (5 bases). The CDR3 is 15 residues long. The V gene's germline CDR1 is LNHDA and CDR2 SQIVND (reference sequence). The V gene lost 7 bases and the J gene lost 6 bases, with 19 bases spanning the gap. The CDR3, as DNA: TGTGCCAGTATCCAAAATGGGGGGGGAAGTCAGCCCCAGCATTTT. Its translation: CASIQNGGGSQPQHF.

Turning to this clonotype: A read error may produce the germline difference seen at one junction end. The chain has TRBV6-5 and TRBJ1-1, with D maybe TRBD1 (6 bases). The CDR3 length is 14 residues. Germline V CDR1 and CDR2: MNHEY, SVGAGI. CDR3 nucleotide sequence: TGTGCCAGCAGTCCAACGTACAGGGACACTGAGGCTTTCTTT. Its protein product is CASSPTYRDTEAFF.

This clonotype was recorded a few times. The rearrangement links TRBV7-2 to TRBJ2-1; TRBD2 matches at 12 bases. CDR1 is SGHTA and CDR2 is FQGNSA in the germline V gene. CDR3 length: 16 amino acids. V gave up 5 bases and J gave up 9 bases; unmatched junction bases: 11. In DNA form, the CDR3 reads TGTGCCAGCAGCCATTACCTAGCGGGAGGGGCTGTTGAGCAGTTCTTC. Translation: CASSHYLAGGAVEQFF.

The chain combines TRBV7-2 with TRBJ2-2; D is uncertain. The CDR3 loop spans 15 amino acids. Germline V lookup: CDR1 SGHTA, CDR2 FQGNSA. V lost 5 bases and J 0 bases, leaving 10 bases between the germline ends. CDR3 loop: CASSAKVSNTGELFF. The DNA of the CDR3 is TGTGCCAGCAGCGCCAAAGTCTCGAACACCGGGGAGCTGTTTTTT.

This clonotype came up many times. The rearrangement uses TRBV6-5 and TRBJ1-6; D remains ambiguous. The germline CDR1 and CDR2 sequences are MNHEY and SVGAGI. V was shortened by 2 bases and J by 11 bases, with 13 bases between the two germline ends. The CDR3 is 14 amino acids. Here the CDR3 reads CASSYPGAGAPLHF. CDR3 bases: TGTGCCAGCAGTTACCCGGGCGCTGGAGCACCCCTCCACTTT.

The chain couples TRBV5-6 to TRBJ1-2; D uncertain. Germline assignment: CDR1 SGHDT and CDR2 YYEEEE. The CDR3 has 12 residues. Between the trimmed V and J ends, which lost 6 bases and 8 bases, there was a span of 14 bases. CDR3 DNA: TGTGCCAGCACCCTAATGCCGGAGGGCTACACCTTC. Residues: CASTLMPEGYTF.

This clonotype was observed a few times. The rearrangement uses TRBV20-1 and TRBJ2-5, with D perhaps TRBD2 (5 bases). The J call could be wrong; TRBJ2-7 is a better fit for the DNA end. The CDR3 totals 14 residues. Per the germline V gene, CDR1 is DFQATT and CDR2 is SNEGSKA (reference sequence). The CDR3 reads CSARPPERVYEQYF. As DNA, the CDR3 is TGCAGTGCTAGACCCCCGGAGAGGGTCTACGAGCAGTACTTC.

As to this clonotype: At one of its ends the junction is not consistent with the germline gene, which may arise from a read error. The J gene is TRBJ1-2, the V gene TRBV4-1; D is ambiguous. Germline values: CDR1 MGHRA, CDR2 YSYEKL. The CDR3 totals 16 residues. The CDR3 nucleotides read TGCGCCAGCAGCCAAGTCGAGGGATCGACTAACTATGGCTGCACCTTC. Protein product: CASSQVEGSTNYGCTF.

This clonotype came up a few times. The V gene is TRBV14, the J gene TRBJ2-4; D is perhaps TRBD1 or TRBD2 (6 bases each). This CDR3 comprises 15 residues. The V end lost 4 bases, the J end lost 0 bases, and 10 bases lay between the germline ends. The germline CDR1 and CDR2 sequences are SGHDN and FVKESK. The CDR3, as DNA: TGTGCCAGCAGCCCCGGGGGCCCAGCCAAAAACATTCAGTACTTC. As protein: CASSPGGPAKNIQYF.

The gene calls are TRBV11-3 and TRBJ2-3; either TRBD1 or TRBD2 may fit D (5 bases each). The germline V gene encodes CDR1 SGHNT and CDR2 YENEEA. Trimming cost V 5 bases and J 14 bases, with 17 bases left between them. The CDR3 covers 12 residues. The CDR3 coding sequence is TGTGCCAGCAGCCCTGCCCGGGACCTCACGTATTTT. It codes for CASSPARDLTYF.

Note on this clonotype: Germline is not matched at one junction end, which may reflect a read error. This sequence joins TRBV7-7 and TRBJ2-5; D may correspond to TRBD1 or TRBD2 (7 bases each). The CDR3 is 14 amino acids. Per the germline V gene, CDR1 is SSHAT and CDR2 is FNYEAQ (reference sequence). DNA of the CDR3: TGTGCTAGCAGCTCTGGGAGGGGGCCGGAGACCCAGTACTTC. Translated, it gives CASSSGRGPETQYF.

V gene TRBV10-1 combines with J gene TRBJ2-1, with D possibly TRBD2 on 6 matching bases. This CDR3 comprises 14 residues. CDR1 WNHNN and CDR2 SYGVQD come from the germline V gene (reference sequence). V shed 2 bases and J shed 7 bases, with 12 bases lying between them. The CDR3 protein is CASSEVADLNEQFF. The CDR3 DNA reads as TGCGCCAGCAGTGAGGTAGCGGACCTGAATGAGCAGTTCTTC.

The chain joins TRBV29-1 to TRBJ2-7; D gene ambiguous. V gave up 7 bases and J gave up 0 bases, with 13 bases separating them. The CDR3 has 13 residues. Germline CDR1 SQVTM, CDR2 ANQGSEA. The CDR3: CSGFFGPSYEQYF. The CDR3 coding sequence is TGCAGCGGATTCTTCGGTCCCTCCTACGAGCAGTACTTC.

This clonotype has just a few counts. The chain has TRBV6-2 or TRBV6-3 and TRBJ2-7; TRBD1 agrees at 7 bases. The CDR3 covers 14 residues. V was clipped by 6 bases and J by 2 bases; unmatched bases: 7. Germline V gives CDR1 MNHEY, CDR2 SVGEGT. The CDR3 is CASSKDRYTYEQYF. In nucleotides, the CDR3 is TGTGCCAGCAGCAAGGACAGGTACACCTACGAGCAGTACTTC.

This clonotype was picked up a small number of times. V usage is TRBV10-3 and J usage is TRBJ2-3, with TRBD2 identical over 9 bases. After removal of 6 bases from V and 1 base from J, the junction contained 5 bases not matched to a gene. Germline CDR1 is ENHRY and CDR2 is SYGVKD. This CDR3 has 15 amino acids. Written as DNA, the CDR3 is TGTGCCATCAGATTAGCGGGAGATGGCACAGATACGCAGTATTTT. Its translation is CAIRLAGDGTDTQYF.

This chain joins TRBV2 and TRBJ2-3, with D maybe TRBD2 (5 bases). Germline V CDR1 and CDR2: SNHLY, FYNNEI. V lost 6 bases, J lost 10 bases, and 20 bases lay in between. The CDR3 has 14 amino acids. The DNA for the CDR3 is TGTGCCAGCAGGCTTGAGGGCCCCGCTGTTGCGCAGTATTTT. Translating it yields CASRLEGPAVAQYF.

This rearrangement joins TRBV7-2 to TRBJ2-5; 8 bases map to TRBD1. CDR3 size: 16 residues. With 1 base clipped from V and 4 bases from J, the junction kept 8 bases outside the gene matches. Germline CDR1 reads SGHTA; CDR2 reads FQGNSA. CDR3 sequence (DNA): TGTGCCAGCAGCTTAGGCGGACAGGGTTACGGAGAGACCCAGTACTTC. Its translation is CASSLGGQGYGETQYF.

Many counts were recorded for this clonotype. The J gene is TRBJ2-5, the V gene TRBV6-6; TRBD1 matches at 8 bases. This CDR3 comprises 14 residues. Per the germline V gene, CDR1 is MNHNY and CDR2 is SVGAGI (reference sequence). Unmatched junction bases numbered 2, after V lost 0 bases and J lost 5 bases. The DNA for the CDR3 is TGTGCCAGCAGTTACTCGACAGGGGTGGAGACCCAGTACTTC. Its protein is CASSYSTGVETQYF.

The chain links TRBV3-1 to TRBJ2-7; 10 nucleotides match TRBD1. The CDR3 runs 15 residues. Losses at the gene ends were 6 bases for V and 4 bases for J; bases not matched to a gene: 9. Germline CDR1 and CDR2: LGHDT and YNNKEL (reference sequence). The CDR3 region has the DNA TGTGCCAGCAGATACAGGGACAGGGGACCGTACGAGCAGTACTTC. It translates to CASRYRDRGPYEQYF.

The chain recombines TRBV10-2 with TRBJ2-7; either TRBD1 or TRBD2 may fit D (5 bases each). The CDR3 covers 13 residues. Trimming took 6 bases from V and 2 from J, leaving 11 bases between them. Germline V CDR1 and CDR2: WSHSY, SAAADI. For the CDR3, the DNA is TGCGCCAGCAGGCCGGGACGGACCTACGAGCAGTACTTC. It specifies CASRPGRTYEQYF.

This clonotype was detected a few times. The CDR3 DNA reads as TGTGCCATCGAACGGGACAGGGGAAAGGAGCAGTTCTTC. Amino acid sequence: CAIERDRGKEQFF. The chain uses TRBV10-3 and TRBJ2-1; 10 bases are shared with TRBD1. This CDR3 spans 13 amino acids. J was trimmed by 10 bases and V by 8 bases; bases with no gene match: 8. CDR1 and CDR2 from the germline V gene are ENHRY and SYGVKD.

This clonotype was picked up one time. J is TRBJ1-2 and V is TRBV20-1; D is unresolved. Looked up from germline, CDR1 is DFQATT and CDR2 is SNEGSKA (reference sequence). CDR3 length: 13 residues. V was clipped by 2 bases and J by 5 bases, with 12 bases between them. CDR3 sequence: CSARRDEEYGYTF. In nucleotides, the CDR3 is TGCAGTGCTAGAAGGGATGAGGAGTATGGCTACACCTTC.

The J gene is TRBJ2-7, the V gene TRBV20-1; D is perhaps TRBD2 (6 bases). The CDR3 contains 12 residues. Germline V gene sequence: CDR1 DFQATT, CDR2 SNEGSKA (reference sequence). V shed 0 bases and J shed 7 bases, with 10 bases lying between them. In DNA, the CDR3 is TGCAGTGCTAGAGATTTCGCGGGAGAGCAGTACTTC. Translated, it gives CSARDFAGEQYF.

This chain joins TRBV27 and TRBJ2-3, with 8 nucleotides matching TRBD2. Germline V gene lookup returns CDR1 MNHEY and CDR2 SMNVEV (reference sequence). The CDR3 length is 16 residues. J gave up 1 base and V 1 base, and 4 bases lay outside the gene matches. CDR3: CASSLWASGRTDTQYF. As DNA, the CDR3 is TGTGCCAGCAGTTTATGGGCTAGCGGGCGCACAGATACGCAGTATTTT.

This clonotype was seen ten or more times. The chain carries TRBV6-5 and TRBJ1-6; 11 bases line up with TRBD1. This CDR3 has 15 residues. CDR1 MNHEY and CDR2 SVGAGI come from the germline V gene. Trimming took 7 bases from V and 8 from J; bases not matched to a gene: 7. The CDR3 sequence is CASTQGTGGDSPLHF. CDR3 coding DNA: TGTGCCAGCACCCAAGGGACAGGGGGTGATTCACCCCTCCACTTT.

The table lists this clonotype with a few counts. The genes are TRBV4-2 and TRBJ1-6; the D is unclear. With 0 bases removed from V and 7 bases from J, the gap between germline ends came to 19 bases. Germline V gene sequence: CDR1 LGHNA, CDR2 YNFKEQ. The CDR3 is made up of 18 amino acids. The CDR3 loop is CASSQDGRVRRENSPLHF. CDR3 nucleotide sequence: TGTGCCAGCAGCCAAGATGGAAGAGTAAGGAGAGAAAATTCACCCCTCCACTTT.

Here the CDR3 DNA reads TGTGCCACCAGCAGAGAGATCAGGGAAAACACCGGGGAGCTGTTTTTT. Translating gives CATSREIRENTGELFF. The chain links TRBV15 to TRBJ2-2; a possible D gene is TRBD1 (5 bases). The CDR3 is 16 residues long. Germline assignment: CDR1 LNHNV and CDR2 YYDKDF (reference sequence). V was shortened by 0 bases and J by 2 bases, with 10 bases between the two germline ends.